This is a list of T cell receptor beta chains from one sample in a study of human T cells and chemical hapten exposure. TCRdb re-analysed the 5' RACE reads in MiXCR, keeping a single row per CDR3 protein. The table has 120,000 to 150,000 distinct CDR3 sequences, around 4.1% seen once. The receptors shown here come from a female donor in good health. CDR3s include the opening cysteine and the closing phenylalanine or tryptophan. Each record gives: clone size, V gene, CDR3 length, D gene, J gene, CDR3 DNA, CDR3 protein. The D gene is left open where the match is weak. The listing skips clone size in some rows; elsewhere it reads once, few, many or a size class.

clone size: many; V gene: TRBV6-6; CDR3 length: 13; D gene: NA; J gene: TRBJ1-1; CDR3 DNA: TGTGCCAGCAGTTACGGGACGGAAACTGAAGCTTTCTTT; CDR3 protein: CASSYGTETEAFF
clone size: NA; V gene: TRBV4-1; CDR3 length: 18; D gene: TRBD2; J gene: TRBJ2-1; CDR3 DNA: TGCGCCAGCAGCCAAATAAGATTGACTAGCGGGGGCCACAATGAGCAGTTCTTC; CDR3 protein: CASSQIRLTSGGHNEQFF
clone size: many; V gene: TRBV19; CDR3 length: 16; D gene: TRBD2; J gene: TRBJ2-1; CDR3 DNA: TGTGCCAGTACCCCTGTATCCCTAGCGGGGGCCGATGAGCAGTTCTTC; CDR3 protein: CASTPVSLAGADEQFF
clone size: many; V gene: TRBV18; CDR3 length: 12; D gene: NA; J gene: TRBJ2-3; CDR3 DNA: TGTGCCAGCTCCCCTCAGGGGGATACGCAGTATTTT; CDR3 protein: CASSPQGDTQYF
clone size: many; V gene: TRBV5-1; CDR3 length: 15; D gene: NA; J gene: TRBJ2-3; CDR3 DNA: TGCGCCAGCAGCTTACAGACGACTAGCACAGATACGCAGTATTTT; CDR3 protein: CASSLQTTSTDTQYF
clone size: many; V gene: TRBV13; CDR3 length: 14; D gene: TRBD1; J gene: TRBJ2-3; CDR3 DNA: TGTGCCAGCAGCTTACGAGGGGGCCAAGATACGCAGTATTTT; CDR3 protein: CASSLRGGQDTQYF
clone size: many; V gene: TRBV6-5; CDR3 length: 13; D gene: NA; J gene: TRBJ2-2; CDR3 DNA: TGTGCCAGCAGTTACACGGGTGACGGGGAGCTGTTTTTT; CDR3 protein: CASSYTGDGELFF
clone size: many; V gene: TRBV2; CDR3 length: 13; D gene: NA; J gene: TRBJ1-6; CDR3 DNA: TGTGCCAGCACTCGGCAGACCAATTCACCCCTCCACTTT; CDR3 protein: CASTRQTNSPLHF
clone size: many; V gene: TRBV28; CDR3 length: 18; D gene: TRBD1; J gene: TRBJ1-4; CDR3 DNA: TGTGCCAGCAGTTTATGGACAGGGGGCCTTGCAACTAATGAAAAACTGTTTTTT; CDR3 protein: CASSLWTGGLATNEKLFF
clone size: many; V gene: TRBV4-3; CDR3 length: 16; D gene: NA; J gene: TRBJ2-7; CDR3 DNA: TGCGCCAGCAGCCAAGACTTTGCGCGCGGGACCTACGAGCAGTACTTC; CDR3 protein: CASSQDFARGTYEQYF
clone size: many; V gene: TRBV6-1; CDR3 length: 13; D gene: TRBD1; J gene: TRBJ1-6; CDR3 DNA: TGTGCCGGAACCGGGACAGAAAATTCACCCCTCCACTTT; CDR3 protein: CAGTGTENSPLHF
clone size: many; V gene: TRBV4-3; CDR3 length: 16; D gene: NA; J gene: TRBJ2-1; CDR3 DNA: TGCGCCAGCAGCCAAGATAGGGCTTTCTCCTACAATGAGCAGTTCTTC; CDR3 protein: CASSQDRAFSYNEQFF
clone size: many; V gene: TRBV19; CDR3 length: 13; D gene: NA; J gene: TRBJ1-1; CDR3 DNA: TGTGCCAGTAGCCAACAGGCTAACACTGAAGCTTTCTTT; CDR3 protein: CASSQQANTEAFF
clone size: few; V gene: TRBV7-8; CDR3 length: 19; D gene: TRBD2; J gene: TRBJ2-6; CDR3 DNA: TGTGCCAGCAGCTCTCGGACTAGCGGGGGGTTCTCTGGGGCCAACGTCCTGACTTTC; CDR3 protein: CASSSRTSGGFSGANVLTF
clone size: many; V gene: TRBV7-6; CDR3 length: 18; D gene: TRBD2; J gene: TRBJ2-3; CDR3 DNA: TGTGCCAGCAGCTTAGAGTCTGCTAGCGGGGTCGCGCCCCGTACGCAGTATTTT; CDR3 protein: CASSLESASGVAPRTQYF
clone size: many; V gene: TRBV3-1; CDR3 length: 15; D gene: TRBD1; J gene: TRBJ1-2; CDR3 DNA: TGTGCCAGCAGCCAAGATTGGGGACAGGACTATGGCTACACCTTC; CDR3 protein: CASSQDWGQDYGYTF
clone size: many; V gene: TRBV7-9; CDR3 length: 15; D gene: TRBD1; J gene: TRBJ1-2; CDR3 DNA: TGTGCCAGCAGCCCGAGACAGGGGGCCGCTGAAGGCTACACCTTC; CDR3 protein: CASSPRQGAAEGYTF